The next 9 T cell receptor beta chains were all read from a single sample in a study of blood T cell repertoires in COVID-19. Assay used: immunoSEQ multiplex PCR; TCRdb lists only in-frame clones, some missing. The table has 200,000 to 250,000 clones, more than 65% seen once. The sample consisted of peripheral blood. These TCRs come from a man aged 45-65 years with active or convalescent COVID-19.

This clone appeared a few times. The CDR3 bases are TGTGCCAGTAGGAGCCGGACAGGGATTTTAAATTCACCCCTCCACTTT. As protein: CASRSRTGILNSPLHF. The chain carries TRBV19 and TRBJ1-6; TRBD1 matches at 8 bases. The junction had 11 bases not matched to a gene; V was cut back by 6 bases and J by 7 bases. Germline V gene sequence: CDR1 LNHDA, CDR2 SQIVND (reference sequence). There are 16 residues in the CDR3.

The chain joins TRBV18 to TRBJ2-3, with 8 bases identical to TRBD2. Trimming took 0 bases from V and 0 from J; bases not matched to a gene: 11. Germline CDR1 is KGHSH and CDR2 is LQKENI. This CDR3 has 19 amino acids. The CDR3 DNA reads as TGTGCCAGCTCACCACCGACCGCGCTAGCGGGCGCTAGCACAGATACGCAGTATTTT. This gives the protein CASSPPTALAGASTDTQYF.

The chain joins TRBV7-9 to TRBJ1-1; the match to TRBD1 covers 8 bases. From germline, CDR1 is SEHNR and CDR2 FQNEAQ (reference sequence). CDR3 length: 13 amino acids. V lost 2 bases, J lost 4 bases, and 0 bases stayed unmatched. CDR3 sequence reads: CASSLQGATEAFF. The CDR3 DNA reads as TGTGCCAGCAGCTTACAGGGGGCCACTGAAGCTTTCTTT.

This chain uses TRBV9 with TRBJ2-5, with D perhaps TRBD2 (6 bases). Germline V gene sequence: CDR1 SGDLS, CDR2 YYNGEE. This CDR3 is built from 14 residues. V was shortened by 1 base and J by 7 bases, with 14 bases between the two germline ends. The CDR3 DNA reads TGTGCCAGCAGCGTAACAACGGGAGTGGGGACCCAGTACTTC. This codes for CASSVTTGVGTQYF.

The chain recombines TRBV28 with TRBJ2-7; 7 nucleotides line up with TRBD1. Trimming at V came to 5 bases and at J to 5 bases, leaving 9 bases not matched to a gene. CDR1 is MDHEN and CDR2 is SYDVKM in the germline V gene. This CDR3 contains 14 residues. The CDR3 DNA sequence: TGTGCCAGCAGTCCGGGACAGAGCATCCACGAGCAGTACTTC. Protein product: CASSPGQSIHEQYF.

The V call is TRBV6-5, the J call TRBJ2-3; 9 nucleotides agree with TRBD2. Germline V CDR1 and CDR2: MNHEY, SVGAGI. J was trimmed by 7 bases and V by 7 bases; bases with no gene match: 9. The CDR3 length is 14 residues. The CDR3: CASILSGGPHTQYF. In nucleotides, the CDR3 is TGTGCCAGCATCCTTAGCGGGGGCCCTCATACGCAGTATTTT.

The chain uses TRBV5-5 and TRBJ2-3; 7 bases agree with TRBD1. This CDR3 region has 15 residues. Germline lookup yields CDR1 SGHKS and CDR2 YYEKEE (reference sequence). The V and J ends lost 6 bases and 4 bases, in that order; junction bases with no gene match: 11. CDR3 sequence (DNA): TGTGCCAGCATATCAGTAGGGGGCGCCTCAGATACGCAGTATTTT. Amino acid sequence: CASISVGGASDTQYF.

This chain links TRBV3-1 (or the pseudogene TRBV3-2) with TRBJ2-2; 12 nucleotides match TRBD2. This CDR3 has 16 amino acids. V was clipped by 5 bases and J by 7 bases; unmatched bases: 8. Germline values: CDR1 LGHDT, CDR2 YNNKEL (reference sequence). Here the CDR3 DNA reads TGTGCCAGCAGCATCTGGACTAGCGGGAATAACGGGGAGCTGTTTTTT. It is translated as CASSIWTSGNNGELFF.

This sequence joins TRBV19 and TRBJ2-2; possibly TRBD1 for D (6 bases). V lost 3 bases and J 6 bases, leaving 11 bases between the germline ends. Looked up from germline, CDR1 is LNHDA and CDR2 is SQIVND (reference sequence). The CDR3 is 14 residues long. This CDR3 is CASSITGTAGELFF. In DNA form, the CDR3 reads TGTGCCAGTAGTATTACAGGGACGGCCGGGGAGCTGTTTTTT.